This T cell receptor (beta chain) was profiled in a study of blood T cells in healthy people across ages. A J-beta primer mix and a sample-barcoded 5' primer were used in a second PCR of roughly 7 to 12 cycles. In TCRdb, the 5' RACE reads were re-called with MiXCR into one record per CDR3 protein. Of 850,000 or so distinct CDR3 sequences in the sample, roughly 26% were seen once. As regards this clonotype: Given a much more abundant clone one base away, this may be a read error.

The length of the CDR3 is 12 residues. V gave up 5 bases and J gave up 11 bases; unmatched junction bases: 8. CDR1 is SGHTA and CDR2 is FQGNSA in the germline V gene. This chain connects TRBV7-2 to TRBJ1-2; 7 bases are a match to TRBD1. The sequencing input was blood. The sequence derives from a woman aged 80 or over in good health. The CDR3 loop is CASSAREGAYTF. The DNA for the CDR3 is TGTGCCAGCAGCGCCAGGGAGGGGGCGTACACCTTC.